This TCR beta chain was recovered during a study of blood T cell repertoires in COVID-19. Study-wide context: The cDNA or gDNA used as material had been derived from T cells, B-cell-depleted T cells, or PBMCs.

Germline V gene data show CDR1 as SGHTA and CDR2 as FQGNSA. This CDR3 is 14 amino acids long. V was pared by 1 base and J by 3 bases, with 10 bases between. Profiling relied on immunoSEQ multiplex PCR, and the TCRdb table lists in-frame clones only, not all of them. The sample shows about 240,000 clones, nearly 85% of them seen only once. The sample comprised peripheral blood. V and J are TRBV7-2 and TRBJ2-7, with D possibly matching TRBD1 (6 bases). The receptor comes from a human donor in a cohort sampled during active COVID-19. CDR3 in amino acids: CASSLGGQFYEQYF. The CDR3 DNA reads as TGTGCCAGCAGCTTAGGTGGACAGTTCTACGAGCAGTACTTC.